This T cell receptor (beta chain) was sequenced during a study of T cells after posttransplantation cyclophosphamide. Treatment was busulfan-fludarabine conditioning, a marrow graft, and cyclophosphamide on days +3 and +4. Clones were read by immunoSEQ multiplex PCR, and TCRdb kept only the in-frame ones, dropping some. The sample lists tens of thousands of clones, 90% occurring once. Whole-study results and caveats: Later post-transplant blood repertoires were often dominated by donor CD8+ memory clones. TRB clonality was highly associated with recipient CMV seropositivity and reactivation. Blood and skin or GI T cell repertoires showed limited TRB overlap.

CDR3 length: 17 residues. Germline assignment: CDR1 SGDLS and CDR2 YYNGEE. V dropped 1 base and J dropped 0 bases, with 14 bases sitting between them. A few counts support this clone. Its antigen is unknown. The receptor was derived from a male patient aged 55-69 years who received an allogeneic stem cell transplant from a related donor and was CMV-positive. T cells may partly derive from the graft donor. This chain uses TRBV9 with TRBJ1-3; a possible D gene is TRBD1 (6 bases). The sample in question was PBMCs, obtained 60 to 65 days after allogeneic stem cell transplant with posttransplant cyclophosphamide. CDR3 amino acids: CASSVYTGTLSGNTIYF. The CDR3 DNA follows: TGTGCCAGCAGCGTATATACAGGGACCCTCTCTGGAAACACCATATATTTT.